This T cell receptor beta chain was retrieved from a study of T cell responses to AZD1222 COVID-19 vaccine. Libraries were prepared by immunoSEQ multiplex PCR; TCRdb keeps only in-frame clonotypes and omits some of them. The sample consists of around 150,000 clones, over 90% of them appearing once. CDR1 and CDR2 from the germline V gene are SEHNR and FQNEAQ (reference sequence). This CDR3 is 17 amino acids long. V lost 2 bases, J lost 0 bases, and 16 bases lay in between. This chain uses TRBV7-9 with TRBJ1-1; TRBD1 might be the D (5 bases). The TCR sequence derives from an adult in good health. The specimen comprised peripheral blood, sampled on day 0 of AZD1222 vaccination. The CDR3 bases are TGTGCCAGCAGCTTATTCCCAGGGAACCAAATGAACACTGAAGCTTTCTTT. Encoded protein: CASSLFPGNQMNTEAFF. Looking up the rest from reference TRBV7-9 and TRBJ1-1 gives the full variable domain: DTGVSQNPRHKITKRGQNVTFRCDPISEHNRLYWYRQTLGQGPEFLTYFQNEAQLEKSRLLSDRFSAERPKGSFSTLEIQRTEQGDSAMYLCASSLFPGNQMNTEAFFGQGTRLTVV.